The 18 T cell receptor beta chains below come from one sample, sequenced in a study of cytomegalovirus exposure and HLA in healthy donors. 60 Vbeta and 13 Jbeta primers were used in PCR. Sequencing used immunoSEQ multiplex PCR; TCRdb keeps in-frame clones, though not all of them. The sample has about 150,000 clones, 70% to 90% seen once. The sequenced sample consisted of PBMCs. All receptors derive from a woman between 35 and 50 years old in good health and CMV-seronegative.

The chain employs TRBV29-1 and TRBJ2-3; TRBD1 might be the D (6 bases). With 3 bases removed from V and 2 bases from J, the gap between germline ends came to 12 bases. CDR1 and CDR2 (germline): SQVTM, ANQGSEA. CDR3 length: 14 amino acids. The CDR3 bases are TGCAGCGTTGATGGGGGCCCTAACACAGATACGCAGTATTTT. It codes for CSVDGGPNTDTQYF.

The V gene is TRBV21-1, the J gene TRBJ2-7; the table's D call of TRBD2 was not tested on the DNA. TRBV21-1 is described as a pseudogene. This CDR3 has 13 residues. CDR3 in DNA: TGTGCCAGCAGCAGAGACGGGGCCTACGAGCAGTACTTC. This gives the protein CASSRDGAYEQYF.

The CDR3 loop reads CSVAGQSNQPQHF. The CDR3 nucleotides read TGCAGCGTTGCCGGACAGAGCAATCAGCCCCAGCATTTT. The rearrangement links TRBV29-1 to TRBJ1-5; weak D call: TRBD1 (6 bases). Germline-derived CDR1 and CDR2 are SQVTM and ANQGSEA. The CDR3 is 13 amino acids. V was cut by 4 bases and J by 1 base, with 8 bases left in between.

This chain uses TRBV7-9 with TRBJ2-1, with 7 nucleotides matching TRBD1. The CDR3 spans 12 residues. With 4 bases clipped from V and 7 bases from J, the junction kept 1 base outside the gene matches. Germline lookup yields CDR1 SEHNR and CDR2 FQNEAQ (reference sequence). CDR3: CASSSRGNEQFF. CDR3 DNA: TGTGCCAGCAGCTCCAGGGGGAATGAGCAGTTCTTC.

This clone turned up a few times. This chain links TRBV10-3 with TRBJ2-2, with 8 bases aligning to TRBD2. CDR3 length: 15 amino acids. Germline V CDR1 and CDR2: ENHRY, SYGVKD. V lost 0 bases and J lost 4; bases outside the gene matches: 1. The CDR3: CAISESSGSTGELFF. In DNA form, the CDR3 reads TGTGCCATCAGTGAGTCGAGCGGGAGCACCGGGGAGCTGTTTTTT.

The chain recombines TRBV4-3 with TRBJ2-5, with 8 nucleotides matching TRBD1. Gene TRBJ2-7 matches the end of the DNA better, so the J call may be wrong. This CDR3 region has 15 residues. Per germline, CDR1 LGHNA and CDR2 YSLEER. The CDR3 protein is CASSPSWGQDYEQYF. The DNA of the CDR3 is TGCGCCAGCAGCCCTAGCTGGGGACAGGACTACGAGCAGTACTTC.

The J gene is TRBJ2-1, the V gene TRBV5-1, with 10 bases aligning to TRBD2. Germline V CDR1 and CDR2: SGHRS, YFSETQ. Trimming removed 6 bases from V and 9 bases from J; junction bases left unmatched: 9. The CDR3 consists of 14 residues. The CDR3 coding sequence is TGCGCCAGCAATTTTCCTAGCGGGAGCACTGAGCAGTTCTTC. Translation gives CASNFPSGSTEQFF.

The CDR3 region has the DNA TGTGCCAGCAGCTTAGGACTCCGGTTCTACGAGCAGTACTTC. Amino acid sequence: CASSLGLRFYEQYF. The rearrangement uses TRBV7-2 and TRBJ2-7; D call uncertain. CDR1 is SGHTA, CDR2 FQGNSA, per germline. V lost 1 base and J 3 bases, leaving 10 bases between the germline ends. The CDR3 is 14 residues long.

Comments on this clone: One end of the junction varies from germline; a read error may be responsible. The chain uses TRBV7-9 and TRBJ1-2, with 7 positions matching TRBD1. The length of the CDR3 is 11 residues. The V gene's germline CDR1 is SEHNR and CDR2 FQNEAQ (reference sequence). CDR3 sequence: CSSTLLDRRTF. CDR3 sequence (DNA): TGTTCCAGCACCCTATTGGACAGGAGAACCTTC. The full variable domain, its missing parts supplied by reference TRBV7-9 and TRBJ1-2, is DTGVSQNPRHKITKRGQNVTFRCDPISEHNRLYWYRQTLGQGPEFLTYFQNEAQLEKSRLLSDRFSAERPKGSFSTLEIQRTEQGDSAMYLCSSTLLDRRTFGSGTRLTVV.

This clone came up a few times. The gene calls are TRBV5-4 and TRBJ2-3; TRBD2 matches 7 bases. This CDR3 comprises 15 residues. Germline V gene lookup returns CDR1 SGHNT and CDR2 YYREEE (reference sequence). Losses at the gene ends were 3 bases for V and 2 bases for J; bases not matched to a gene: 6. The CDR3 here is CASSSQRGVTDTQYF. CDR3 nucleotides: TGTGCCAGCAGCTCCCAACGGGGGGTCACAGATACGCAGTATTTT.

The rearrangement joins TRBV5-1 to TRBJ1-1; unclear D gene. The germline V gene has CDR1 SGHRS and CDR2 YFSETQ. V lost 4 bases to trimming and J lost 1 base, with 8 bases between them. This CDR3 spans 13 amino acids. CDR3 loop: CASSARQNTEAFF. The CDR3, as DNA: TGCGCCAGCAGCGCCCGACAGAACACTGAAGCTTTCTTT. Complete variable domain (other parts from reference TRBV5-1 and TRBJ1-1): KAGVTQTPRYLIKTRGQQVTLSCSPISGHRSVSWYQQTPGQGLQFLFEYFSETQRNKGNFPGRFSGRQFSNSRSEMNVSTLELGDSALYLCASSARQNTEAFFGQGTRLTVV.

This clone was seen a handful of times. The chain is built from TRBV7-9 and TRBJ2-7; possibly TRBD2 for D (5 bases). The CDR3 is made up of 14 amino acids. Germline assignment: CDR1 SEHNR and CDR2 FQNEAQ (reference sequence). With 1 base removed from V and 7 bases from J, the gap between germline ends came to 14 bases. The DNA for the CDR3 is TGTGCCAGCAGCTTAGAAGGGAGAGGCTCGGAGCAGTACTTC. It encodes CASSLEGRGSEQYF.

A single count supports this clone. This chain links TRBV7-9 with TRBJ1-2, with D possibly matching TRBD1 (5 bases). Looked up from germline, CDR1 is SEHNR and CDR2 is FQNEAQ (reference sequence). The V end was cut by 1 base, the J end by 6 bases, with 9 bases between. This CDR3 has 13 residues. The CDR3 protein is CASSLGTFDGYTF. The CDR3 DNA sequence: TGTGCCAGCAGCTTAGGGACATTCGATGGCTACACCTTC.

Only a few counts were recorded for this clone. The chain uses TRBV5-4 and TRBJ2-3; the match to TRBD2 covers 12 bases. This CDR3 is 20 amino acids long. V trimming: 3 bases; J trimming: 1 base; junction bases outside the gene matches: 15. Looked up from germline, CDR1 is SGHNT and CDR2 is YYREEE (reference sequence). CDR3 residues: CASSSRGLAGRRPGTDTQYF. The CDR3 bases are TGTGCCAGCAGCTCACGAGGACTAGCGGGAAGGAGGCCTGGCACAGATACGCAGTATTTT.

The CDR3 loop reads CASSLGAGTVYEQYF. CDR3 nucleotide sequence: TGTGCCAGCAGCTTAGGGGCCGGGACAGTTTACGAGCAGTACTTC. The V call is TRBV7-2, the J call TRBJ2-7, with 7 bases fitting TRBD1. The length of the CDR3 is 15 residues. Per the germline V gene, CDR1 is SGHTA and CDR2 is FQGNSA. V shed 1 base, J shed 4 bases, and the junction held 7 bases outside the gene matches.

This clone was seen a few times. This chain joins TRBV6-6 and TRBJ1-2; D is possibly TRBD1 (5 bases). The CDR3 has 15 residues. Germline V gene lookup returns CDR1 MNHNY and CDR2 SVGAGI (reference sequence). Trimming cost V 5 bases and J 0 bases, with 13 bases left between them. The CDR3 sequence: CASSPGTGANYGYTF. The CDR3 DNA reads as TGTGCCAGCAGTCCCGGGACTGGGGCTAACTATGGCTACACCTTC.

The chain combines TRBV5-1 with TRBJ1-3, with D unclear. The CDR3 runs 13 residues. V was cut by 4 bases and J by 7 bases, with 12 bases left in between. Germline V gene data show CDR1 as SGHRS and CDR2 as YFSETQ. The CDR3: CASSVGGVNTIYF. The CDR3, as DNA: TGCGCCAGCAGCGTAGGAGGAGTGAACACCATATATTTT.

This sequence joins TRBV5-1 and TRBJ2-7; TRBD1 might be the D (5 bases). Germline V gives CDR1 SGHRS, CDR2 YFSETQ. Trimming removed 0 bases from V and 3 bases from J, with 13 bases in between. The CDR3 totals 15 residues. The CDR3 nucleotides are TGCGCCAGCAGCTTGGTGGCAGGGAAAAGCTACGAGCAGTACTTC. Translated, it gives CASSLVAGKSYEQYF.